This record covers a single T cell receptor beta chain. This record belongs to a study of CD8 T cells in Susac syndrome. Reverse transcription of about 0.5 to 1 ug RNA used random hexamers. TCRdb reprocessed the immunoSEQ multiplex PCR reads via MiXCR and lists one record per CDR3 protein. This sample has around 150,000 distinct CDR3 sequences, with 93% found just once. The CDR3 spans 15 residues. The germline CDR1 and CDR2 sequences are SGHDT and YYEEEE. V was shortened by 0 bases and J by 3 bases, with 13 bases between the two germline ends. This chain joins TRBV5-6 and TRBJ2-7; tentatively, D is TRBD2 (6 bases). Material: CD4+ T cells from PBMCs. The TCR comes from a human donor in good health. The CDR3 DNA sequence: TGTGCCAGCAGCTTGGAGGGGAGGAGGGTCTACGAGCAGTACTTC. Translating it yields CASSLEGRRVYEQYF.